This T cell receptor (beta chain) was recorded in a study of T cell responses to AZD1222 COVID-19 vaccine (dated by TCRdb to the early 2020s). Concerning the study at large: TCR sequencing covered 233 trial participants: 200 to 210 given two doses of AZD1222 and 26 given two doses of MenACWY control vaccine. Trial participants were enrolled into age subgroups of 18-55, 56-69 and 70-plus years, which contained about 150, 27 and 61 TCR-sequenced participants, respectively.

As regards this clone: The antigen it binds to is not known. Base-call qualities are not available, and no considerably larger clone is one nucleotide away.

Broader findings and caveats from the paper: Conclusions about previously exposed vaccinees are limited because only five to seven AZD1222 recipients were SARS-CoV-2 seropositive at baseline. The whole spike protein was spanned by vaccine-associated CD4 TCRs, and dominant responses were seen in regions 160-218 and 743-854. No day 14 peak-response samples were available, so repertoires were characterized only after the peak T cell response. Participants were mostly white British, with more females than males. The authors suggested clonal diversity may have been underestimated. A significant rise in spike-specific TCR breadth and depth was observed after two AZD1222 doses relative to day 0 and relative to MenACWY recipients. Reportedly, close to half of the unique spike-specific TCRs recognized epitopes lying outside the regions that are mutated in the B.1.351 and B.1.1.7 variants. In the small 56-69-year group, the increase in depth fell short of significance, most likely because of low power.

CDR1 and CDR2, per the germline V gene, are SGHRS and YFSETQ. The junction shows trimming of 0 bases on V and 0 bases on J, and the gene matches do not reach 4 bases of it. From its cysteine to its phenylalanine, the CDR3 spans 16 amino acids. Of the read, only the CDR3 DNA is kept; its 48 bases are in frame from base 1. The CDR3 regions of human TCRbeta chains were analyzed by immunosequencing. In the authors' own workflow: Repertoire TCRs were matched against a reference library of SARS-CoV-2-specific TCRs generated with the MIRA antigen-specificity platform. Breadth was defined as the fraction of unique TCRs that were SARS-CoV-2-associated, and depth was defined as the fraction of total T cells that were SARS-CoV-2-associated. Using the MIRA data, each spike-specific TCR was mapped to the spike region that the TCR reacts to and placed in a CD4 or CD8 class. Log10-transformed breadth and depth values were compared by one-way ANOVA with Sidak's multiple comparisons tests. What TCRdb holds here is the immuneACCESS table cut down to in-frame rearrangements. Part of the clones is not present; checked against another copy, under half of the missing clones reflect an unresolved V gene, and the others are unexplained. Clonal size and the V and J genes are those of that table, whereas D and trimming came from the DNA. The sample has around 66,000 clones on record, around nine tenths of them singletons. The ten biggest clones cover 4.8% of the sample.

In light of the paper, this sample's time point label describes: about 28 days (+/-7) after the second vaccine dose. The intended sense of this specimen's treatment or condition label: meningococcal conjugate vaccine given as trial control. The vaccinee samples were drawn from two UK trials, COV001 and COV002, one of which was a single-blind randomized controlled phase 2/3 trial testing AZD1222 (ChAdOx1 nCoV-19) in healthy adults. Trial participant PBMC samples were collected at day 0 and day 28 after the second dose for TCRbeta chain sequencing. This chain is built from TRBV5-1 and TRBJ2-3; 7 middle bases align to TRBD1. The clonotype comes from an adult who received the MenACWY meningococcal vaccine as a control. The source material was peripheral blood, sampled 28 days after the second dose of the MenACWY control vaccine. In nucleotides, the sequence is TGCGCCAGCAGCTTGGGGACAGGTGGGAGCACAGATACGCAGTATTTT. Its coded protein is CASSLGTGGSTDTQYF.